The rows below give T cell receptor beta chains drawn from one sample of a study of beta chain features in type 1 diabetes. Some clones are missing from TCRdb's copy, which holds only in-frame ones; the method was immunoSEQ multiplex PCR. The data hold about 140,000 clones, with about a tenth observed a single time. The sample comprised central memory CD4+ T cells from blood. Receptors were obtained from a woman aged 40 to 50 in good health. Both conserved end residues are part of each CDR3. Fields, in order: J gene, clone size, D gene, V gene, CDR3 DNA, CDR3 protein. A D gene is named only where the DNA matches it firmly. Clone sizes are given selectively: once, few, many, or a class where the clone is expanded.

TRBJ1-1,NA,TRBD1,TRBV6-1,TGTGCCAGCAGTGACGGGTTCGGGACAGGGGGCCGGAGGGCTTTCTTT,CASSDGFGTGGRRAFF
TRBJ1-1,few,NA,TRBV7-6,TGTGCCAGCAGCTTAGCGGCCGGCGGGAACACTGAAGCTTTCTTT,CASSLAAGGNTEAFF
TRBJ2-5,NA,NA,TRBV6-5,TGTGCCAGCAGTCTCTACAGCGAGACCCAGTACTTC,CASSLYSETQYF
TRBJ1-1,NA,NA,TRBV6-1,TGTGCCAGCAGTGCGAGGAACACTGAAGCTTTCTTT,CASSARNTEAFF
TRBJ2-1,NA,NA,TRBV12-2,TGTGCAAACCGCTTACGAATTAACGGGGAGATGTCCTACAATGAGCAGTTCTTC,CANRLRINGEMSYNEQFF
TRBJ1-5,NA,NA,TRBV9,TGTGCCAGCAGCGTAGGATCCGGCGGTCAATTTCAGCCCCAGCATTTT,CASSVGSGGQFQPQHF
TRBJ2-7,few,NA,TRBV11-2,TGTGCCAGCAGCTTAGACTCCTACTACTCCTACGAGCAGTACTTC,CASSLDSYYSYEQYF
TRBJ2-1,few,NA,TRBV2,TGTGCCAGCAGTGAGAGGGACATCTTAGGAAATGAGCAGTTCTTC,CASSERDILGNEQFF
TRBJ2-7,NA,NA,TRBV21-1,TGTGCCAGCAGCAAACAAAGGACTTCGAGCGCCTACGAGCAGTACTTC,CASSKQRTSSAYEQYF
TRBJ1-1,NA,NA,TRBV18,TGTGCCAGCTCACCACAGGGGCGGCGCACTGAAGCTTTCTTT,CASSPQGRRTEAFF
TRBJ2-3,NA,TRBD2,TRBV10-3,TGTGCCATCAGTGAGTCTGCTAGCGGGGGATCAGATACGCAGTATTTT,CAISESASGGSDTQYF
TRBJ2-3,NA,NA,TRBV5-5,TGTGCCAGCAGCTTGCTCCCTACGGGCACAGATACGCAGTATTTT,CASSLLPTGTDTQYF
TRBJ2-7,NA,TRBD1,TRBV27,TGTGCCAGCAGCGACCAGGGGGAGCGACTTTACGAGCAGTACTTC,CASSDQGERLYEQYF
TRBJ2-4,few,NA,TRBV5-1,TGCGCCAGCAGCTTAGAGAACCAAGCCAAAAACATTCAGTACTTC,CASSLENQAKNIQYF
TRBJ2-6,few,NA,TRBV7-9,TGTGCCAGCAGCTTATCAGGGCCTGGGGCCAACGTCCTGACTTTC,CASSLSGPGANVLTF
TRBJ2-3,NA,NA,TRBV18,TGTGCCAGCTCACCAGAGGGCGCGACAATAAAGAGAGATACGCAGTATTTT,CASSPEGATIKRDTQYF
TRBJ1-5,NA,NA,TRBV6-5,TGTGCCAGCAGTTTGGGGGCCCTAGGGCGTCAGCCCCAGCATTTT,CASSLGALGRQPQHF
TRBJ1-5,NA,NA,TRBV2,TGTGCCAGCAGCGGACCTCCGGGAATAAGCAATCAGCCCCAGCATTTT,CASSGPPGISNQPQHF
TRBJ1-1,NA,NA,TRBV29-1,TGCAGCGTTGAAGATGCGGGAGGGGCCAACACTGAAGCTTTCTTT,CSVEDAGGANTEAFF
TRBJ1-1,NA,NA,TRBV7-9,TGTGCCATACTGGACAGGAACACTGAAGCTTTCTTT,CAILDRNTEAFF
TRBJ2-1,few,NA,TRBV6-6,TGTGCCAGCAGTTCATCCGGGACTTACAATGAGCAGTTCTTC,CASSSSGTYNEQFF
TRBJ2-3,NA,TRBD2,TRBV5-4,TGTGCCAGCAGCTTGGCGGGGGGGGGATCCACAGATACGCAGTATTTT,CASSLAGGGSTDTQYF
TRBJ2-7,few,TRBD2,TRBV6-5,TGTGCCTGCCGGGGGGGTCCCTACGAGCAGTACTTC,CACRGGPYEQYF
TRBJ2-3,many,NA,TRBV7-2,TGTGCCAGCAGCTTTGACAGGTCGGCGCAGTATTTT,CASSFDRSAQYF
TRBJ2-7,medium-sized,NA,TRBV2,TGTGCCAGCAGTGTGCGGGGCGAGCAGTACTTC,CASSVRGEQYF
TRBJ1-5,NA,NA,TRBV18,TGTGCCAGCTCACCACCTTCACACCAGGATCAGCCCCAGCATTTT,CASSPPSHQDQPQHF
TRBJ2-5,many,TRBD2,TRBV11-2,TGTGCCAGCAGCATGGGACTAGCGCAAGAGACCCAGTACTTC,CASSMGLAQETQYF
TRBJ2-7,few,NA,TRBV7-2,TGTGCCAGCAAGGTGGGGAGTTACACCCAGTACGAGCAGTACTTC,CASKVGSYTQYEQYF
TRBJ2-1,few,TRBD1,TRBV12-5,TGTGCTAGTGGTCTCGGACAGGGGCTATACAATGAGCAGTTCTTC,CASGLGQGLYNEQFF
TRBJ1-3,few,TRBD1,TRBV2,TGTGCCAGACAACTACAGGGGGCGAGGGGAAACACCATATATTTT,CARQLQGARGNTIYF
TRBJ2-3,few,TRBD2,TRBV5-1,TGCGCCAGCAGCTTTGCCGGACTAGCAGATACGCAGTATTTT,CASSFAGLADTQYF
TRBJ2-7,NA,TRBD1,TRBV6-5,TGTGCCAGCAGTTACCAAGGACAGGGAACACGGCAGTACTTC,CASSYQGQGTRQYF
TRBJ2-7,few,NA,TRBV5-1,TGCGCCAGCAGCTTGGTAAGGACACGGGACGAGCAGTACTTC,CASSLVRTRDEQYF
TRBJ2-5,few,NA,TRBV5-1,TGCGCCAGCAGCGGAAGGGGGGGCTTGTCCCAAGAGACCCAGTACTTC,CASSGRGGLSQETQYF
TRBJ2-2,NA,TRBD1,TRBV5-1,TGCGCCAGCAGCCCCGCCGGGACAGAAAACACCGGGGAGCTGTTTTTT,CASSPAGTENTGELFF
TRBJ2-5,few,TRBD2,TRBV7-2,TGTGCCAGCAGCTCTTTGTCCAGCGGGGTGGGGGAGACCCAGTACTTC,CASSSLSSGVGETQYF
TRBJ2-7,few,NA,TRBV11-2,TGTGCCAGCAGCTTAGATCCCCTCCTTTTCGAGCAGTACTTC,CASSLDPLLFEQYF
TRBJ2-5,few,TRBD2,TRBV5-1,TGCGCCAGCAGCTTGGTTACTAGCGGGGTTTCAAAAGAGACCCAGTACTTC,CASSLVTSGVSKETQYF
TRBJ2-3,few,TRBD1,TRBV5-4,TGTGCCAGCAGCTGGGACAGAGTGAGAAATACGCAGTATTTT,CASSWDRVRNTQYF
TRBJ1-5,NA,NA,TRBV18,TGTGCCAGCTCCCCTGAGGGTCCTCAGCCCCAGCATTTT,CASSPEGPQPQHF
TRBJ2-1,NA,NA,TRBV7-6,TGTGCCAGCAGCAAGGACATATACAATGAGCAGTTCTTC,CASSKDIYNEQFF
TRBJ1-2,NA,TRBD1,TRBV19,TGTGCCAGTACCCCGGGACAGAGTAACTATGGCTACACCTTC,CASTPGQSNYGYTF
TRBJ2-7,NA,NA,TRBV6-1,TGTGCCCTGGCGGTTAACTACGAGCAGTACTTC,CALAVNYEQYF
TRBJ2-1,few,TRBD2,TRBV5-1,TGCGCCAGCAGCTGGACTAGCGGGGAGCAGTTCTTC,CASSWTSGEQFF
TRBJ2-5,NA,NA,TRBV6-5,TGTGCCAGCAGTCACCATCGCCCAGGCGAAGAGACCCAGTACTTC,CASSHHRPGEETQYF
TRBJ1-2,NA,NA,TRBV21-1,TGTGCCAGCAGCAAAGGCCCAGGGCTCTATGGCTACACCTTC,CASSKGPGLYGYTF
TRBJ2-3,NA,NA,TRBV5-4,TGTGCCAGCAGCTTGGCCAACACAGATACGCAGTATTTT,CASSLANTDTQYF
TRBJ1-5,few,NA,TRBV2,TGTGCCAGCGAGGGCCAAGTTAGCAATCAGCCCCAGCATTTT,CASEGQVSNQPQHF
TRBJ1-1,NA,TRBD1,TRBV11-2,TGTGCCAGCAGCTTAGATTTTTCCAGGGGGCGGGACACTGAAGCTTTCTTT,CASSLDFSRGRDTEAFF
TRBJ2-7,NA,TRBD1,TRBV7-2,TGTGCCAGCAGCTTCACAGGGGGCTTGTTCTACGAGCAGTACTTC,CASSFTGGLFYEQYF
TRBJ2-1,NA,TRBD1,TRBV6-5,TGTGCCAGCAGTTGGGGGACAGTCAACTATGAGCAGTTCTTC,CASSWGTVNYEQFF
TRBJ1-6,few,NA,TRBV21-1,TGTGCCAGCAGCACAAACTCCTATAATTCACCCCTCCACTTT,CASSTNSYNSPLHF
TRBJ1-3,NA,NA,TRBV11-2,TGTGCCAGCAGCTTACGGAACACCATATATTTT,CASSLRNTIYF
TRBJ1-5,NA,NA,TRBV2,TGTGCCAGCAGGCAAGGGGATCAGCCCCAGCATTTT,CASRQGDQPQHF